This passage covers 27 T cell receptor beta chains from one sample sequenced in a study of technical replicates of blood from a handful of donors. The table came from immunoSEQ multiplex PCR; TCRdb's copy has only in-frame clones and leaves some out. In the table there are tens of thousands of clones, approximately 95% of which are singletons. Sequenced: T cells isolated from PBMCs. Every receptor here comes from a human donor in good health.

This chain joins TRBV25-1 and TRBJ1-1; D remains ambiguous. The CDR3 extends over 13 amino acids. Trimming removed 4 bases at V and 8 bases at J, with 14 bases between. Germline CDR1 is MGHDK and CDR2 is SYGVNS. The CDR3 nucleotides are TGTGCCAGCAGTGGTCTTTTGATACGGGAAGCTTTCTTT. It yields the protein CASSGLLIREAFF.

The chain links TRBV27 to TRBJ2-5; weak D call: TRBD2 (6 bases). Germline V gene data show CDR1 as MNHEY and CDR2 as SMNVEV (reference sequence). V was pared by 5 bases and J by 5 bases, with 18 bases between. The CDR3 contains 15 residues. CDR3 nucleotides: TGTGCCAGCAGTGTAACCGGGAGACCTGGGGAGACCCAGTACTTC. Translation gives CASSVTGRPGETQYF.

This clone was counted once. This CDR3 reads CASSVAGDLLADANTDTQYF. The DNA for the CDR3 is TGTGCCAGCAGCGTAGCGGGGGACTTACTGGCCGACGCGAACACAGATACGCAGTATTTT. The chain recombines TRBV9 with TRBJ2-3, with TRBD2 as a possible D gene (6 bases). Germline V gene sequence: CDR1 SGDLS, CDR2 YYNGEE. The CDR3 is 20 residues long. The V end lost 0 bases, the J end lost 2 bases, and 25 bases lay between the germline ends.

The chain links TRBV27 to TRBJ1-1; 9 bases map to TRBD1. This CDR3 region has 13 residues. Trimming removed 5 bases from V and 7 bases from J; junction bases left unmatched: 5. The germline V gene has CDR1 MNHEY and CDR2 SMNVEV (reference sequence). CDR3 residues: CASSPGTGIEAFF. The CDR3 nucleotides are TGTGCCAGCAGTCCCGGGACAGGGATTGAAGCTTTCTTT.

V usage is TRBV4-1 and J usage is TRBJ1-2; 7 bases agree with TRBD1. The V gene end was trimmed by 0 bases and the J gene end by 8 bases; junction bases not matched to a gene: 12. From germline, CDR1 is MGHRA and CDR2 YSYEKL. The CDR3 spans 16 residues. As DNA, the CDR3 is TGCGCCAGCAGCCAAGATAGGGACAGCGTACCATGGGGCTACACCTTC. Translation gives CASSQDRDSVPWGYTF.

This clone was seen a single time. The rearrangement links TRBV9 to TRBJ2-7; 7 bases fit TRBD2. The germline CDR1 and CDR2 sequences are SGDLS and YYNGEE. The CDR3 runs 15 residues. V was clipped by 2 bases and J by 0 bases; unmatched bases: 5. In DNA form, the CDR3 reads TGTGCCAGCAGCGTTGGCGGGGGAAACTCCTACGAGCAGTACTTC. Its translation: CASSVGGGNSYEQYF.

The chain recombines TRBV10-3 with TRBJ1-4; D is ambiguous. The CDR3 spans 14 residues. Trimming removed 9 bases at V and 4 bases at J, with 15 bases between. Looked up from germline, CDR1 is ENHRY and CDR2 is SYGVKD. This CDR3 reads CAITRQEDNEKLFF. For the CDR3, the DNA is TGTGCCATTACGCGCCAGGAAGATAATGAAAAACTGTTTTTT.

This chain joins TRBV2 and TRBJ2-1; 8 bases map to TRBD1. The trim removed 6 bases at V and 5 bases at J, leaving 12 bases unmatched. CDR1 and CDR2 from the germline V gene are SNHLY and FYNNEI. The CDR3 spans 16 residues. This CDR3 is CASRYNSGTGDNEQFF. DNA for the CDR3: TGTGCCAGCAGGTACAATTCCGGGACAGGAGACAATGAGCAGTTCTTC.

V and J are TRBV2 and TRBJ2-1; TRBD1 might be the D (5 bases). CDR3 length equals 11 residues. V was pared by 8 bases and J by 7 bases, with 9 bases between. Looked up from germline, CDR1 is SNHLY and CDR2 is FYNNEI. CDR3 in DNA: TGTGCCAGCGGAAGGGGAAATGAGCAGTTCTTC. Its translation: CASGRGNEQFF.

J is TRBJ1-1 and V is TRBV28, with 8 positions matching TRBD1. V lost 4 bases and J lost 1; bases outside the gene matches: 5. The CDR3 length is 15 residues. Germline lookup yields CDR1 MDHEN and CDR2 SYDVKM. The CDR3 coding sequence is TGTGCCAGCAGTTATTACAGGGGGAGGAACACTGAAGCTTTCTTT. It translates to CASSYYRGRNTEAFF.

The V gene is TRBV18, the J gene TRBJ2-7; D might be TRBD1 (7 bases). Germline lookup yields CDR1 KGHSH and CDR2 LQKENI. The V gene lost 1 base and the J gene lost 4 bases, with 17 bases spanning the gap. This CDR3 is built from 16 residues. For the CDR3, the DNA is TGTGCCAGCTCACCACGTGGCGGGACAGCTCCATACGAGCAGTACTTC. This encodes CASSPRGGTAPYEQYF.

The genes are TRBV19 and TRBJ2-2; unclear D gene. The CDR3 is 14 residues long. Germline V CDR1 and CDR2: LNHDA, SQIVND (reference sequence). Trimming removed 2 bases at V and 0 bases at J, with 4 bases between. CDR3 in amino acids: CASSILANTGELFF. CDR3 sequence (DNA): TGTGCCAGTAGTATACTAGCGAACACCGGGGAGCTGTTTTTT.

The CDR3 DNA reads as TGTGCCAGCAGACTCGGCGAGGCTAACTATGGCTACACCTTC. Translating gives CASRLGEANYGYTF. The chain uses TRBV6-5 and TRBJ1-2; no definite D call. The CDR3 is 14 amino acids. V dropped 6 bases and J dropped 0 bases, with 11 bases sitting between them. Germline loops: CDR1 MNHEY, CDR2 SVGAGI.

The chain carries TRBV15 and TRBJ2-7; possibly TRBD1 for D (6 bases). The ends were cut back, 1 base at V and 10 bases at J, with 26 bases in the middle. This CDR3 contains 17 residues. Germline V gene sequence: CDR1 LNHNV, CDR2 YYDKDF (reference sequence). DNA of the CDR3: TGTGCCACCAGCAGAGTAGGGGCCGCGGACAGCTTCTCAAGACAGTACTTC. This sequence encodes CATSRVGAADSFSRQYF.

The V gene is TRBV5-1, the J gene TRBJ2-1, with a weak D call TRBD1 (8 bases). The V and J ends lost 4 bases and 1 base respectively, with 15 bases between them. The CDR3 is 16 amino acids. Germline V gene lookup returns CDR1 SGHRS and CDR2 YFSETQ. CDR3: CASSVLQGGSYNEQFF. CDR3 nucleotide sequence: TGCGCCAGCAGCGTTTTACAGGGGGGGTCCTACAATGAGCAGTTCTTC.

The rearrangement links TRBV12-5 to TRBJ2-7; 7 nucleotides match TRBD1. The CDR3 loop spans 17 amino acids. The V gene's germline CDR1 is LGHNT and CDR2 FRNRAP. Germline trimming cut 0 bases from V and 4 bases from J; bases unmatched to any gene: 12. CDR3 nucleotide sequence: TGTGCTAGTGGTTTGGTATCGGGACAGATAGACCGATACGAGCAGTACTTC. It translates to CASGLVSGQIDRYEQYF.

The rearrangement joins TRBV5-4 to TRBJ2-7; D may be TRBD1 (6 bases). Germline values: CDR1 SGHNT, CDR2 YYREEE (reference sequence). V lost 7 bases to trimming and J lost 1 base, with 15 bases between them. The CDR3 has 14 amino acids. CDR3 nucleotides: TGTGCCAGCCGGGACACGGGCCGTTCCTACGAGCAGTACTTC. Protein product: CASRDTGRSYEQYF.

The genes are TRBV30 and TRBJ1-2; a possible D gene is TRBD1 (5 bases). The CDR3 is 14 residues long. V lost 0 bases and J 8 bases, leaving 16 bases between the germline ends. CDR1 and CDR2 (germline): GTSNPN, SVGIG (reference sequence). The DNA of the CDR3 is TGTGCCTGGAGTGTACTGCCAGGGTTTAACGGCTACACCTTC. This sequence encodes CAWSVLPGFNGYTF.

V usage is TRBV9 and J usage is TRBJ2-3; possible D gene TRBD1, 5 bases. Trimming removed 8 bases at V and 0 bases at J, with 7 bases between. Germline V lookup: CDR1 SGDLS, CDR2 YYNGEE. The CDR3 totals 12 residues. The CDR3 protein is CASTGSTDTQYF. For the CDR3, the DNA is TGTGCCAGTACAGGAAGCACAGATACGCAGTATTTT.

V usage is TRBV7-9 and J usage is TRBJ2-7; TRBD1 matches at 7 bases. Per the germline V gene, CDR1 is SEHNR and CDR2 is FQNEAQ (reference sequence). The length of the CDR3 is 16 residues. V shed 1 base, J shed 0 bases, and the junction held 6 bases outside the gene matches. The CDR3 DNA reads as TGTGCCAGCAGCTTAGAGCGACGGGACAGCTCCTACGAGCAGTACTTC. It specifies CASSLERRDSSYEQYF.

The chain has TRBV30 and TRBJ2-1, with a tentative D call TRBD2 (5 bases). The germline V gene encodes CDR1 GTSNPN and CDR2 SVGIG (reference sequence). The length of the CDR3 is 13 residues. Trimming removed 3 bases from V and 3 bases from J, with 9 bases in between. CDR3 sequence reads: CAWSGSVYNEQFF. CDR3 nucleotide sequence: TGTGCCTGGAGCGGTAGCGTCTACAATGAGCAGTTCTTC.

The J gene is TRBJ1-2, the V gene TRBV7-8; 9 bases match TRBD1. Germline V gene lookup returns CDR1 SGHVS and CDR2 FQNEAQ. This CDR3 spans 13 amino acids. J gave up 8 bases and V 5 bases, and 6 bases lay outside the gene matches. This chain's CDR3 is CASSPRTGDGYTF. The CDR3 DNA reads TGTGCCAGCAGCCCGCGGACAGGGGACGGCTACACCTTC.

This rearrangement joins TRBV11-2 to TRBJ2-1; 7 nucleotides line up with TRBD1. This CDR3 comprises 17 residues. With 2 bases clipped from V and 7 bases from J, the junction kept 14 bases outside the gene matches. CDR1 and CDR2 from the germline V gene are SGHAT and FQNNGV. The CDR3 DNA is TGTGCCAGCAGCTTATTCGGTATTCTGGCGACAGGGAATGAGCAGTTCTTC. Its translation: CASSLFGILATGNEQFF. The full variable domain, its missing parts supplied by reference TRBV11-2 and TRBJ2-1, is EAGVAQSPRYKIIEKRQSVAFWCNPISGHATLYWYQQILGQGPKLLIQFQNNGVVDDSQLPKDRFSAERLKGVDSTLKIQPAKLEDSAVYLCASSLFGILATGNEQFFGPGTRLTVL.

The chain combines TRBV5-1 with TRBJ2-3; perhaps TRBD1 as D (6 bases). The CDR3 covers 13 residues. Germline CDR1 and CDR2: SGHRS and YFSETQ. V lost 4 bases and J 6 bases, leaving 12 bases between the germline ends. CDR3 bases: TGCGCCAGCAGCCTACAGGGTGGGGATACGCAGTATTTT. Translation gives CASSLQGGDTQYF. The entire variable domain, with the rest obtained from reference TRBV5-1 and TRBJ2-3, is as follows: KAGVTQTPRYLIKTRGQQVTLSCSPISGHRSVSWYQQTPGQGLQFLFEYFSETQRNKGNFPGRFSGRQFSNSRSEMNVSTLELGDSALYLCASSLQGGDTQYFGPGTRLTVL.

V is TRBV7-8 and J is TRBJ2-7, with 9 bases matching TRBD1. This CDR3 is 16 amino acids long. Germline-derived CDR1 and CDR2 are SGHVS and FQNEAQ. Unmatched junction bases numbered 11, after V lost 6 bases and J lost 2 bases. The CDR3: CASSVPGTGLTYEQYF. The CDR3 DNA sequence: TGTGCCAGCAGTGTACCCGGGACAGGGCTTACCTACGAGCAGTACTTC.

The rearrangement uses TRBV29-1 and TRBJ2-1, with 11 bases identical to TRBD2. The junction had 2 bases not matched to a gene; V was cut back by 7 bases and J by 3 bases. The CDR3 runs to 13 residues. Germline V CDR1 and CDR2: SQVTM, ANQGSEA. The CDR3 reads CSELAGGYNEQFF. In DNA, the CDR3 is TGCAGCGAGCTAGCGGGAGGCTACAATGAGCAGTTCTTC.

This clone was detected only a few times. The V gene is TRBV7-6, the J gene TRBJ1-1; 7 bases agree with TRBD1. Germline assignment: CDR1 SGHVS and CDR2 FNYEAQ. Trimming cost V 5 bases and J 3 bases; bases outside gene matches: 9. The length of the CDR3 is 15 residues. In nucleotides, the CDR3 is TGTGCCAGCAGCCCGGAGGGGGCGCCTCACACTGAAGCTTTCTTT. It encodes CASSPEGAPHTEAFF.